The rows below give T cell receptor beta chains drawn from one sample of a study of technical replicates of blood from several donors. Repertoires were generated with immunoSEQ multiplex PCR, while TCRdb's copy carries only in-frame clones and drops some. Here the sample spans 65,000 to 80,000 clones, over 95% being singletons. The sequenced sample consisted of T cells isolated from PBMCs. These TCRs come from a human donor in good health. CDR3s include the opening cysteine and the closing phenylalanine or tryptophan. Each record gives: CDR3 DNA, CDR3 protein, clone size, D gene, J gene, V gene. A D gene is named only where the DNA matches it firmly. A clone size is listed for some rows: how often the clone was seen (once, few, many), or a class if it is expanded.

TGTGCCAGCAGCGTAGCCCTTGGACTAGCGGGAGAAGGGGTTGAGCAGTTCTTC,CASSVALGLAGEGVEQFF,-,TRBD2,TRBJ2-1,TRBV9
TGTGCCAGCAGTTTCGAATTGAGCGGGAGGGCTAATAATGAGCAGTTCTTC,CASSFELSGRANNEQFF,-,TRBD2,TRBJ2-1,TRBV28
TGTGCCAGTAGTATAGGGAAAGGGGTATTGGAGACCCAGTACTTC,CASSIGKGVLETQYF,-,-,TRBJ2-5,TRBV19
TGTGCCAGCAGTTCCCCCAGGGATCACACCATATATTTT,CASSSPRDHTIYF,-,-,TRBJ1-3,TRBV28
TGTGCCAGCAGTTTAAGACAGGGAAACTACAATGAGCAGTTCTTC,CASSLRQGNYNEQFF,-,TRBD1,TRBJ2-1,TRBV28
TGTGCCAGCAGTTCCCTTAGACAGGCTAAAGGTGAAAAACTGTTTTTT,CASSSLRQAKGEKLFF,-,-,TRBJ1-4,TRBV6-5
TGTGCCAGCTCACGGGACAGCAATAATCAGCCCCAGCATTTT,CASSRDSNNQPQHF,-,TRBD1,TRBJ1-5,TRBV18
TGTGCCAGCAGCGTTAGGGAGAGCACAGATACGCAGTATTTT,CASSVRESTDTQYF,-,-,TRBJ2-3,TRBV9
TGTGCCAGCAGTTACTTTAACAGTCTTCAAGAGCCCCAGCATTTT,CASSYFNSLQEPQHF,-,-,TRBJ1-5,TRBV6-6
TGTGCCAGCAGCTCCCGGACTAGCGGGGCCGGGGAGCTGTTTTTT,CASSSRTSGAGELFF,-,TRBD2,TRBJ2-2,TRBV11-3
TGTGCCAGCAGCACCCGACTAGCGGGAGGTCTAGACAGCACAGATACGCAGTATTTT,CASSTRLAGGLDSTDTQYF,-,TRBD2,TRBJ2-3,TRBV7-6
TGTGCCAGCAGCTTCAGACTCAACTACGAGCAGTACTTC,CASSFRLNYEQYF,-,-,TRBJ2-7,TRBV7-7
TGTGCCAGCAGTCAGTTGACAGGTCCGGGGGGCGAGCAGTACTTC,CASSQLTGPGGEQYF,-,-,TRBJ2-7,TRBV6-1
TGTGCCAGCAGTGAAATAGGGGTTACGAGCAATCAGCCCCAGCATTTT,CASSEIGVTSNQPQHF,-,-,TRBJ1-5,TRBV6-1
TGCGCCAGCAGCCAAGAAGTGGGCAGCTCTGGAAACACCATATATTTT,CASSQEVGSSGNTIYF,-,-,TRBJ1-3,TRBV4-1
TGTGCCAGCAGTAGGGACAGGGGAGACACCGGGGAGCTGTTTTTT,CASSRDRGDTGELFF,-,TRBD1,TRBJ2-2,TRBV2
TGTGCCAGCAGCTTAACGACTAGAAATACCGGGGAGCTGTTTTTT,CASSLTTRNTGELFF,-,-,TRBJ2-2,TRBV7-6
TGTGCCAGCAGTTTAAGGGCAGGGAACGAGCAGTACTTC,CASSLRAGNEQYF,-,-,TRBJ2-7,TRBV27
TGCGCCAGTGACAGGGGGCCGAACACCGGGGAGCTGTTTTTT,CASDRGPNTGELFF,-,TRBD1,TRBJ2-2,TRBV5-1
TGTGCCAGCAGCCAAGATAGGGGCAACACTGAAGCTTTCTTT,CASSQDRGNTEAFF,-,-,TRBJ1-1,TRBV14
TGTGCCTGGAGATCCCCCCTTCCGGGTCCTCACGAGCAGTACTTC,CAWRSPLPGPHEQYF,-,-,TRBJ2-7,TRBV30
TGTGCCAGCAGTGGGGGACTAGCGGGGCAAGAGACCCAGTACTTC,CASSGGLAGQETQYF,-,TRBD2,TRBJ2-5,TRBV6-1
TGTGCCAGCAGTTACTCGACTAGCGGGGTCTACAATGAGCAGTTCTTC,CASSYSTSGVYNEQFF,-,TRBD2,TRBJ2-1,TRBV6-5
TGCGCCAGCAGCTTGGGAGCGGATAGCTCCTACGAGCAGTACTTC,CASSLGADSSYEQYF,-,-,TRBJ2-7,TRBV5-1
TGTGCCACCGCGACTAGCGGGTCCACAGATACGCAGTATTTT,CATATSGSTDTQYF,-,TRBD2,TRBJ2-3,TRBV10-3
TGTGCCAGCAGTGCCTATAGCACAGATACGCAGTATTTT,CASSAYSTDTQYF,-,-,TRBJ2-3,TRBV25-1
TGTGCCAGCAGTGAAGAGAGGGGAGGTAACTATGGCTACACCTTC,CASSEERGGNYGYTF,-,-,TRBJ1-2,TRBV2
TGTGCCGGACAAAGCGGGACGAACACCGGGGAGCTGTTTTTT,CAGQSGTNTGELFF,-,TRBD2,TRBJ2-2,TRBV19
TGTGCCAGCAGCCTGACACTTGACTATGGCTACACCTTC,CASSLTLDYGYTF,-,-,TRBJ1-2,TRBV6-1
TGTGCCAGCAGCCGGCAGGGGAGCGAGCAGTACTTC,CASSRQGSEQYF,-,-,TRBJ2-7,TRBV16
TGTGCCAGCGGGGGCCTTAGATACTACGAGCAGTACTTC,CASGGLRYYEQYF,-,-,TRBJ2-7,TRBV28
TGTGCCAGCTCAAGACTAGCGGGTCACCCCTACGAGCAGTACTTC,CASSRLAGHPYEQYF,-,TRBD2,TRBJ2-7,TRBV18
TGCGCCAGCAGCCCGACGCGGGCAACTAATGAAAAACTGTTTTTT,CASSPTRATNEKLFF,once,-,TRBJ1-4,TRBV5-1
TGTGCCAGCACTATCGGGACTAGCGGGATGGACGAGCAGTACTTC,CASTIGTSGMDEQYF,once,TRBD2,TRBJ2-7,TRBV28
TGTGCCAGCAGCTTGGGACTAGCGGGAGAACAGTTCTTC,CASSLGLAGEQFF,-,TRBD2,TRBJ2-1,TRBV7-8
TGTGCCAGCAGCCCCGCCGGGACAGGGAAGAACACCGGGGAGCTGTTTTTT,CASSPAGTGKNTGELFF,once,TRBD1,TRBJ2-2,TRBV9
TGTGCCAGCAGCTTAGATCCCGGGACAGGGGTTGGATACTCCTACGAGCAGTACTTC,CASSLDPGTGVGYSYEQYF,-,TRBD1,TRBJ2-7,TRBV11-3
TGTGCCAGCCAAGGACAGGGGATGACAGATACGCAGTATTTT,CASQGQGMTDTQYF,-,TRBD1,TRBJ2-3,TRBV7-9
TGCGCCAGCAGCTCGGGGGACAGCTCTGAAGCTTTCTTT,CASSSGDSSEAFF,-,TRBD1,TRBJ1-1,TRBV5-1
TGTGCCTGGAGGTCCAACGAGCAGTACTTC,CAWRSNEQYF,-,-,TRBJ2-7,TRBV30
TGTGCCAGCAGCCAAGTATCGGGTAGCGGCTACACCTTC,CASSQVSGSGYTF,-,-,TRBJ1-2,TRBV14
TGTGCCTGGAGTGCGGACAGGGGGGGAAACTATGGCTACACCTTC,CAWSADRGGNYGYTF,once,TRBD1,TRBJ1-2,TRBV30
TGCGCCAGCAGCCCCCGGGGGGGGGAGAACACTGAAGCTTTCTTT,CASSPRGGENTEAFF,-,-,TRBJ1-1,TRBV5-1
TGCAGCGTTGAAGAGGGGGGGGCTGGTGGCTATGGCTACACCTTC,CSVEEGGAGGYGYTF,-,-,TRBJ1-2,TRBV29-1
TGTGCCAGCAGGTCAGGGGGCGACACTGAAGCTTTCTTT,CASRSGGDTEAFF,-,TRBD1,TRBJ1-1,TRBV6-5
TGTGCCAGCAGTGCAATAGCGGGAGTTATCGGGGATGAGCAGTTCTTC,CASSAIAGVIGDEQFF,-,TRBD2,TRBJ2-1,TRBV6-1
TGTGCCAGCAGCTTAATGGGAGGCTACAATGAGCAGTTCTTC,CASSLMGGYNEQFF,-,-,TRBJ2-1,TRBV11-1
TGTGCCAGCAGGGATTTAGGGGGGGATCAAGAGACCCAGTACTTC,CASRDLGGDQETQYF,-,-,TRBJ2-5,TRBV2
TGTGCCAGCAGCCTGGCTCTTACCCCAACCGAGACCCAGTACTTC,CASSLALTPTETQYF,-,-,TRBJ2-5,TRBV28